The sequence of this TCR beta chain was determined in a study of OX40 agonist ivuxolimab in advanced cancers. Background on the study: In three patients, partial responses were observed, one with hepatocellular carcinoma and two with cutaneous melanoma.

On this clone: Antigen specificity is unknown.

Measured with immunoSEQ multiplex PCR; TCRdb has only the in-frame clones, and not every one. The table shows about 19,000 clones, with roughly four fifths occurring only once. The CDR3 has 13 residues. CDR1 is MNHNS and CDR2 is SASEGT in the germline V gene. Trimming removed 7 bases from V and 1 base from J, with 8 bases in between. Study-wide results and limits: Near-lowest levels of clonal expansion characterized partial responders at 0.1-3.0 mg/kg. Fewer expanded clones were found on average in CD4+ than in CD8+ T cells.

This specimen was CD4+ or CD8+ T cells sorted from blood, taken in a trial of the OX40 agonist ivuxolimab. The clonotype comes from an adult with an advanced solid tumor such as melanoma, head and neck, liver or kidney cancer. J is TRBJ1-5 and V is TRBV6-1, with unresolved D. CDR3 sequence: CASNPDSNQPQHF. DNA for the CDR3: TGTGCCAGCAACCCGGACAGCAATCAGCCCCAGCATTTT.